This paragraph reports one TCR beta chain. It was during active infection that Seattle patients were enrolled and then longitudinally followed. The method was immunoSEQ multiplex PCR; TCRdb's version includes in-frame clones alone and lacks a portion of them. The sample holds around 120,000 clones, roughly 90% seen once. Germline assignment: CDR1 MNHEY and CDR2 SVGEGT. The CDR3 has 14 amino acids. The J segment lost 4 bases and the V segment lost 5 bases, leaving 7 bases of the junction unmatched. This sample stems from a study of blood T cell repertoires in COVID-19. What was sequenced was peripheral blood. The V and J genes are TRBV6-2 or TRBV6-3 and TRBJ1-2; 7 bases are shared with TRBD1. The TCR sequence derives from a woman in her sixties with COVID-19, enrolled during active disease. DNA of the CDR3: TGTGCCAGCAGTACATACAGGGGAGCCTATGGCTACACCTTC. Amino acid sequence: CASSTYRGAYGYTF.